A selection of T cell receptor beta chains follows, all from one sample in a study of vaccination and CD4 T cells after COVID-19. TCRdb re-called the PCR reads through MiXCR, storing one row per CDR3 protein. The sample lists over 9,000 distinct CDR3 sequences, under 75% occurring once. Their antigens remain unidentified. Specimen: CD4+ T cells from blood, cultured in vitro. The receptor source for this set is a human donor who had recovered from COVID-19. The CDR3 runs from the conserved cysteine through the conserved F or W. D genes are given only for firm matches. Only some rows state a clone size, as once, few, many or a class for expanded clones.

D	V	size	J	DNA	CDR3
TRBD2	TRBV7-9	.	TRBJ2-3	TGTGCCAGCAGCCCCCGGACTAGCTGGGATCTCACAGATACGCAGTATTTT	CASSPRTSWDLTDTQYF
.	TRBV21-1	few	TRBJ2-2	TGTGCCAGCTCGGACCCGGTAGAAGACGGGGAGCTGTTTTTT	CASSDPVEDGELFF
TRBD2	TRBV29-1	.	TRBJ2-3	TGCAGCGTTGGGACTAGCGGGAGGGCAGATACGCAGTATTTT	CSVGTSGRADTQYF
.	TRBV11-2	.	TRBJ2-5	TGTGCCAGCAGCAGGCCAGGGACTCAGGTGGGGCAAGAGACCCAGTACTTC	CASSRPGTQVGQETQYF
TRBD1	TRBV20-1	.	TRBJ2-1	TGCAGTGCTTCAACATGGACAGGGGCCTACAATGAGCAGTTCTTC	CSASTWTGAYNEQFF
.	TRBV5-8	.	TRBJ1-6	TGTGCCACCACCTACCCCGGGGGGAATTCACCCCTCCACTTT	CATTYPGGNSPLHF
TRBD2	TRBV20-1	.	TRBJ2-7	TGCAGTGCTAGGGGACTAGCGGATGGGGACGAGCAGTACTTC	CSARGLADGDEQYF
.	TRBV15	few	TRBJ2-1	TGTGCCACCAGCAGGCCAGGGAGAGGGCCCTACAATGAGCAGTTCTTC	CATSRPGRGPYNEQFF
TRBD2	TRBV27	.	TRBJ2-3	TGTGCCAGCAGTTTATCTAGCGGGAGCACAGATACGCAGTATTTT	CASSLSSGSTDTQYF
TRBD1	TRBV6-1	once	TRBJ2-2	TGTGCCAGCAGCTATAGACAGGGGTCTGCTGGGGAGCTGTTTTTT	CASSYRQGSAGELFF
TRBD2	TRBV15	few	TRBJ2-7	TGTGCCACCAGCAGAGATCGGGAGGGGCCGGACGAGCAGTACTTC	CATSRDREGPDEQYF
.	TRBV6-1	.	TRBJ2-7	TGTGCCAGCAGTGGACAGACCTCCTACGAGCAGTACTTC	CASSGQTSYEQYF
TRBD2	TRBV20-1	.	TRBJ2-7	TGCAGTGCTAGAGGACTAGCGACGGGTCGCGAGCAGTACTTC	CSARGLATGREQYF
.	TRBV5-4	few	TRBJ2-2	TGTGCCAGCAGCCGATCGGGGTCGAACACCGGGGAGCTGTTTTTT	CASSRSGSNTGELFF
TRBD2	TRBV6-2/TRBV6-3	.	TRBJ2-7	TGTGCCAGCAGCGCGGCGTACTCTAGCGGATACGAGCAGTACTTC	CASSAAYSSGYEQYF
TRBD1	TRBV2	.	TRBJ1-6	TGTGCCAGCAGGGACCGACAGGGAACTAATTCACCCCTCCACTTT	CASRDRQGTNSPLHF
TRBD2	TRBV30	.	TRBJ2-3	TGTGCCTCTCAACAGGCGGGAGGGTTGGATACGCAGTATTTT	CASQQAGGLDTQYF
.	TRBV15	medium-sized	TRBJ2-3	TGTGCCACCAGCCCTCGACTAGTTCTTGATACGCAGTATTTT	CATSPRLVLDTQYF
TRBD1	TRBV5-4	.	TRBJ1-2	TGTGCCAGCAGCTTCACACAGGGGGCAGAAGGCTACACCTTC	CASSFTQGAEGYTF
.	TRBV7-6	once	TRBJ1-3	TGTGCCAGCAGCCGGGGGCGGGATTCCTCCGGAAACACCATATATTTT	CASSRGRDSSGNTIYF
TRBD1	TRBV20-1	few	TRBJ1-6	TGCAGTCTGACAGGGGCCGCAATGGTCGGTAATTCACCCCTCCACTTT	CSLTGAAMVGNSPLHF
.	TRBV20-1	.	TRBJ1-5	TGCAGTGCTAGAGATAAAGCCAGTCAGCCCCAGCATTTT	CSARDKASQPQHF
.	TRBV11-3	few	TRBJ1-3	TGTGCCAGCAGCAGGGGGGACGGAAACACCATATATTTT	CASSRGDGNTIYF
.	TRBV12-2	medium-sized	TRBJ2-1	TGTGCAAGTCGCGTTCGTGGGCCGCGTTACAATGAGCAGTTCTTC	CASRVRGPRYNEQFF
TRBD1	TRBV5-6	.	TRBJ2-7	TGTGCCAGCAGCTGGGGCGTAAGGACAGGAGAGCAGTACTTC	CASSWGVRTGEQYF
TRBD2	TRBV2	few	TRBJ2-7	TGTGCCAGCAGATTAGCGGGAGATGGCGAGCAGTACTTC	CASRLAGDGEQYF
TRBD2	TRBV20-1	.	TRBJ2-1	TGCAGTGCTAGTGGCTTAGCGGGAGCCGATGAGCAGTTCTTC	CSASGLAGADEQFF
.	TRBV6-5	.	TRBJ1-1	TGTGCCAGCAGTTACTCGAGAGGGGGGAATGCTTTCTTT	CASSYSRGGNAFF
TRBD2	TRBV20-1	once	TRBJ2-4	TGCAGTGCGCACGGGACTAGCGGGACGATAGCCAAAAACATTCAGTACTTC	CSAHGTSGTIAKNIQYF
TRBD2	TRBV20-1	few	TRBJ2-7	TGCAGTGCCTGGGAGACTAGCGGAGGGGAGCAGTACTTC	CSAWETSGGEQYF
.	TRBV5-5	.	TRBJ1-5	TGTGCCAGCAGCTTGGGTGGGGACAATCAGCCCCAGCATTTT	CASSLGGDNQPQHF
.	TRBV20-1	.	TRBJ2-1	TGCAGTGCTACCGTCCACGGGGGCCATGCAGGGGATGAGCAGTTCTTC	CSATVHGGHAGDEQFF
TRBD2	TRBV19	.	TRBJ2-7	TGTGCCAGTAGTATATCCAAGGGACTAGCGGGATCCGAGCAGTACTTC	CASSISKGLAGSEQYF
.	TRBV28	.	TRBJ2-4	TGTGCCAGCAGTTCCCTGACAGAGAAAATGTACTTC	CASSSLTEKMYF
TRBD1	TRBV20-1	.	TRBJ1-2	TGCAGTGCTACCCAGGGGGGGGATAACTATGGCTACACCTTC	CSATQGGDNYGYTF
.	TRBV19	.	TRBJ2-6	TGTGCCAGTAGCCCAGGTGTGTGGTCTGGGGCCAACGTCCTGACTTTC	CASSPGVWSGANVLTF